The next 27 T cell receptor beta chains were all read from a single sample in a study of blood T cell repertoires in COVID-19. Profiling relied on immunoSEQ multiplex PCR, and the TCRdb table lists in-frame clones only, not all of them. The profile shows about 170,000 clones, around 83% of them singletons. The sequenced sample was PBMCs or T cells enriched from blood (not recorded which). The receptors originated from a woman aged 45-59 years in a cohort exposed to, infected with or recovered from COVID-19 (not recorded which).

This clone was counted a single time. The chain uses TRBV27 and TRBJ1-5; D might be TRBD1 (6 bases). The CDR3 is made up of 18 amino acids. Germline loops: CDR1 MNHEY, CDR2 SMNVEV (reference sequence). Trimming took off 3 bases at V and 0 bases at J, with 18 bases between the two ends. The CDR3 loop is CASSFIGQGINSNQPQHF. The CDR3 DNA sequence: TGTGCCAGCAGTTTTATAGGGCAGGGGATTAATAGCAATCAGCCCCAGCATTTT.

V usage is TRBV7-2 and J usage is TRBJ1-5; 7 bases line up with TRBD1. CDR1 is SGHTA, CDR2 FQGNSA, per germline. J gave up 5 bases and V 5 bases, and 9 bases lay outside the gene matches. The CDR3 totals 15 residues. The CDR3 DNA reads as TGTGCCAGCAGCACAGGGGACACGCCTGATCAGCCCCAGCATTTT. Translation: CASSTGDTPDQPQHF.

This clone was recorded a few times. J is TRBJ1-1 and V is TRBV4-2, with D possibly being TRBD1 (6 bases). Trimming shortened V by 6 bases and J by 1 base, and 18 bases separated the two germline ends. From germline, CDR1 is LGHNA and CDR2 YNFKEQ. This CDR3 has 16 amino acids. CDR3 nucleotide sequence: TGTGCCAGCAGTCCCACCGGGCGGGGGCGGAACACTGAAGCTTTCTTT. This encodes CASSPTGRGRNTEAFF.

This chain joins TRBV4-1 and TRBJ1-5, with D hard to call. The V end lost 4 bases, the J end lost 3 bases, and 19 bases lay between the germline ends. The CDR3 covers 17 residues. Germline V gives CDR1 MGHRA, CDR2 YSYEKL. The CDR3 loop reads CASSLEEAIRDNQPQHF. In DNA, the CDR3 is TGCGCCAGCAGCCTTGAGGAGGCTATCCGGGACAATCAGCCCCAGCATTTT.

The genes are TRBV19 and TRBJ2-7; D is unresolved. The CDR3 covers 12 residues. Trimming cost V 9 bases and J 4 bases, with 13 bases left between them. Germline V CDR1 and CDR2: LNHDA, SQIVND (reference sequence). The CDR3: CASQAGSYEQYF. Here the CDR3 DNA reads TGTGCCAGCCAGGCAGGAAGTTACGAGCAGTACTTC.

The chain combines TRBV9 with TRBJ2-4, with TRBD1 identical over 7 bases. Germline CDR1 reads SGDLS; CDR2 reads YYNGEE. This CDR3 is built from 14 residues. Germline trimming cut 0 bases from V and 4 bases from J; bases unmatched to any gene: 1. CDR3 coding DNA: TGTGCCAGCAGCGTAGGGACAGGTAAAAACATTCAGTACTTC. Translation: CASSVGTGKNIQYF.

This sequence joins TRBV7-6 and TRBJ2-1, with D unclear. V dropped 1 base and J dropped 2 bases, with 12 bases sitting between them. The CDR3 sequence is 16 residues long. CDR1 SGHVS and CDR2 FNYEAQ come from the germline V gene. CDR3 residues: CASSLELSAAYNEQFF. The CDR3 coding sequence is TGTGCCAGCAGCTTAGAGCTCTCCGCGGCCTACAATGAGCAGTTCTTC.

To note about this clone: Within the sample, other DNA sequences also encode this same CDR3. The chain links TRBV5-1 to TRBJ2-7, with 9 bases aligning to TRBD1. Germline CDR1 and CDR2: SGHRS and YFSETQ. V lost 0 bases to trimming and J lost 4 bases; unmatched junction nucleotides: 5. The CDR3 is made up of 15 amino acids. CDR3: CASSLAGQGLYEQYF. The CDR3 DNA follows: TGCGCCAGCAGCTTGGCCGGACAGGGGCTATACGAGCAGTACTTC.

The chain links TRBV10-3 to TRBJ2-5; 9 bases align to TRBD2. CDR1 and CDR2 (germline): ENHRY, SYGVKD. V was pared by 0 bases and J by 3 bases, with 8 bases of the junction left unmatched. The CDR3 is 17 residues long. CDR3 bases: TGTGCCATCAGTGAGTCATCGGGTAGCGGGGGAAAAGAGACCCAGTACTTC. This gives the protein CAISESSGSGGKETQYF.

The CDR3 region has the DNA TGCGCCAGCAGCCAAGAACGGGGACAGGACTTGGGGGGCTACACCTTC. It is translated as CASSQERGQDLGGYTF. The genes are TRBV4-3 and TRBJ1-2; 8 nucleotides align to TRBD1. V lost 0 bases to trimming and J lost 8 bases; unmatched junction nucleotides: 11. The CDR3 contains 16 residues. CDR1 is LGHNA and CDR2 is YSLEER in the germline V gene.

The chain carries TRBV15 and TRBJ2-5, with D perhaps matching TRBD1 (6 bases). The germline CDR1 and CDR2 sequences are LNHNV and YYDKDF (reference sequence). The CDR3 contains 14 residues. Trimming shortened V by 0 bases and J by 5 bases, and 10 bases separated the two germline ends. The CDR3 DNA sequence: TGTGCCACCAGCAGAGAAGGGGGTTTGGAGACCCAGTACTTC. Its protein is CATSREGGLETQYF.

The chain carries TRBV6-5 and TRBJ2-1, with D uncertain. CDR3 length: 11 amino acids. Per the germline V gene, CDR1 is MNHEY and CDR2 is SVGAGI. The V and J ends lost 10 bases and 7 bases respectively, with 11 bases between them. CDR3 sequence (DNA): TGTGCCACCTTACGCGGAAATGAGCAGTTCTTC. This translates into CATLRGNEQFF.

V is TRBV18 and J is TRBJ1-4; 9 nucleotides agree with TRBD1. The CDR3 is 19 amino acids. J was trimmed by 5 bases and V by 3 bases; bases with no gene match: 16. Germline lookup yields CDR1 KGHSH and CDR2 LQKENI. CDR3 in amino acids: CASSPSPGTGMGLNEKLFF. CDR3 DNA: TGTGCCAGCTCACCCTCTCCCGGGACAGGGATGGGCCTAAATGAAAAACTGTTTTTT.

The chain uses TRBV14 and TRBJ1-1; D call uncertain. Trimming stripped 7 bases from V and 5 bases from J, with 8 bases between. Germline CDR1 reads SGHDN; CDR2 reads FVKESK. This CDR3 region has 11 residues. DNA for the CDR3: TGTGCCAGCACTCGCGGGACTGAAGCTTTCTTT. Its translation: CASTRGTEAFF.

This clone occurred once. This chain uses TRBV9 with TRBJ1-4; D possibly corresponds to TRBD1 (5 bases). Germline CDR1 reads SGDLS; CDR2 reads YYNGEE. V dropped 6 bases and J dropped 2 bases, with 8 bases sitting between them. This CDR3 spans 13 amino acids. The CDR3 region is CASNQGTNEKLFF. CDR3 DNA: TGTGCCAGCAACCAGGGTACTAATGAAAAACTGTTTTTT.

The CDR3 loop is CASGSQGASSPLHF. DNA of the CDR3: TGTGCCAGCGGATCACAGGGGGCAAGTTCACCCCTCCACTTT. The chain couples TRBV28 to TRBJ1-6; 9 bases agree with TRBD1. The CDR3 contains 14 residues. From germline, CDR1 is MDHEN and CDR2 SYDVKM. Trimming at V came to 8 bases and at J to 9 bases, leaving 8 bases not matched to a gene.

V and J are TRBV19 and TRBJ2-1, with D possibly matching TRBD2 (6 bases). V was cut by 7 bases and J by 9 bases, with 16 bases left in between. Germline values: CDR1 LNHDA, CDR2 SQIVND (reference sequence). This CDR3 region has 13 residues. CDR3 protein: CASTGSRNPEQFF. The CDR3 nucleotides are TGTGCCAGTACCGGGAGTCGGAACCCTGAGCAGTTCTTC.

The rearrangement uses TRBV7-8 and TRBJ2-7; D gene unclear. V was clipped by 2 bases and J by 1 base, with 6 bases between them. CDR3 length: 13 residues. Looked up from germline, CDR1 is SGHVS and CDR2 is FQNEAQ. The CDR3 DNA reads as TGTGCCAGCAGCTTATCCAAATCCTACGAGCAGTACTTC. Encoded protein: CASSLSKSYEQYF.

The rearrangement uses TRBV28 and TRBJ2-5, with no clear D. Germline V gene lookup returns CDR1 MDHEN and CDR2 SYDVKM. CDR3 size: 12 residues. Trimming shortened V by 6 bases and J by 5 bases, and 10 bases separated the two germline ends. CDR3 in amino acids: CASSPPRETQYF. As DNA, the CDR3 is TGTGCCAGCAGCCCCCCCCGGGAGACCCAGTACTTC.

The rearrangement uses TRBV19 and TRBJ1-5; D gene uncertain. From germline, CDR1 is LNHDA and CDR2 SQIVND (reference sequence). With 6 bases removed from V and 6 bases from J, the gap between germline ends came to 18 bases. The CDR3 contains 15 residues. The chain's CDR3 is CASRDSKTLTQPQHF. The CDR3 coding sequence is TGTGCCAGTAGAGATTCGAAGACTCTCACTCAGCCCCAGCATTTT.

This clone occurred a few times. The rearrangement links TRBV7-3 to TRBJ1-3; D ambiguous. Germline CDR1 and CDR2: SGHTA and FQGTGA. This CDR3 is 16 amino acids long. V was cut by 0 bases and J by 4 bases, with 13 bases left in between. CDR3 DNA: TGTGCCAGCAGCTTAACCGGGTACGCGGGCGGAAACACCATATATTTT. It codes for CASSLTGYAGGNTIYF. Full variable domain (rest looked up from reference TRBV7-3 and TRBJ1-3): GAGVSQTPSNKVTEKGKYVELRCDPISGHTALYWYRQSLGQGPEFLIYFQGTGAADDSGLPNDRFFAVRPEGSVSTLKIQRTERGDSAVYLCASSLTGYAGGNTIYFGEGSWLTVV.

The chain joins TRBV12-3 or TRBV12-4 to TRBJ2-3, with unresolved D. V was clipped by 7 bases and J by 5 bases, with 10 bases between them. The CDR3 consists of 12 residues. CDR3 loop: CASTPIGDTQYF. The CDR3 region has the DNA TGTGCCAGCACCCCAATCGGAGATACGCAGTATTTT.

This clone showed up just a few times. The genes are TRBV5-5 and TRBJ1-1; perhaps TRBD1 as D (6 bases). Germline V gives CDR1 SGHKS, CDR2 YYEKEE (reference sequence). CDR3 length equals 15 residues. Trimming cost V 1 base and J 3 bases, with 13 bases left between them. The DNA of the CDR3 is TGTGCCAGCAGCTTGAGTCCGGCAGGGGACACTGAAGCTTTCTTT. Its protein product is CASSLSPAGDTEAFF. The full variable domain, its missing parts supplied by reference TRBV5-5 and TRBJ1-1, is DAGVTQSPTHLIKTRGQQVTLRCSPISGHKSVSWYQQVLGQGPQFIFQYYEKEERGRGNFPDRFSARQFPNYSSELNVNALLLGDSALYLCASSLSPAGDTEAFFGQGTRLTVV.

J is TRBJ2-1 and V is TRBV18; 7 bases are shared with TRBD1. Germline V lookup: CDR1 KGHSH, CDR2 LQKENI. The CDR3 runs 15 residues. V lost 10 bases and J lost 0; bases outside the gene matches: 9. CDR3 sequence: CATIGTASSYNEQFF. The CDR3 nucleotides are TGTGCCACCATCGGGACAGCGAGCTCCTACAATGAGCAGTTCTTC.

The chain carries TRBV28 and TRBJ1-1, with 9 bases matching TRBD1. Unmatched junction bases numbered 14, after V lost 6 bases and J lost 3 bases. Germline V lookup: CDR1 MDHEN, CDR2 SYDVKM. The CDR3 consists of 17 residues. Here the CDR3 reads CASSPTGTGSWDTEAFF. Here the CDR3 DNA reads TGTGCCAGCAGCCCTACTGGGACAGGGAGTTGGGACACTGAAGCTTTCTTT.

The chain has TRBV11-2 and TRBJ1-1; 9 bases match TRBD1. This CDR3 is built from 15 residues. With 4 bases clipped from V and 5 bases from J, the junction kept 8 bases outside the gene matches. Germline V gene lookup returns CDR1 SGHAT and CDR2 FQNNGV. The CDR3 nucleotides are TGTGCCAGCAGCTCGACAGGGGGTTCTTATACTGAAGCTTTCTTT. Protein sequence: CASSSTGGSYTEAFF.

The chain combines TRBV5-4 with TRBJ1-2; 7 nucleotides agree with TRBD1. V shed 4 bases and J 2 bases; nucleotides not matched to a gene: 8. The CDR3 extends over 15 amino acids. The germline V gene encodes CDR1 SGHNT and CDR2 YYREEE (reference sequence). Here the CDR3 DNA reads TGTGCCAGCAGCCCCGGGACAGAAAAGAACTATGGCTACACCTTC. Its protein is CASSPGTEKNYGYTF. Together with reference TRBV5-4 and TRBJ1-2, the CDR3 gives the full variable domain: ETGVTQSPTHLIKTRGQQVTLRCSSQSGHNTVSWYQQALGQGPQFIFQYYREEENGRGNFPPRFSGLQFPNYSSELNVNALELDDSALYLCASSPGTEKNYGYTFGSGTRLTVV.